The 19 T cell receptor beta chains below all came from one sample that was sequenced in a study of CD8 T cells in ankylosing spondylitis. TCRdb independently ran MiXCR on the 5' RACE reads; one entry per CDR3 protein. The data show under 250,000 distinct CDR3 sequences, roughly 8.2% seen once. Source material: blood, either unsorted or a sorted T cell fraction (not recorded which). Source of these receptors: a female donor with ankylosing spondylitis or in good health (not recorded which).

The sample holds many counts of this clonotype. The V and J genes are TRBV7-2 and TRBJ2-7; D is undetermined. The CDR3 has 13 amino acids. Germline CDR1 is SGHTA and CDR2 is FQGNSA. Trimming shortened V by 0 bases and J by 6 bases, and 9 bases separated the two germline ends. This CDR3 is CASSLAHLSEQYF. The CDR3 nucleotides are TGTGCCAGCAGCTTAGCGCACCTTTCCGAGCAGTACTTC.

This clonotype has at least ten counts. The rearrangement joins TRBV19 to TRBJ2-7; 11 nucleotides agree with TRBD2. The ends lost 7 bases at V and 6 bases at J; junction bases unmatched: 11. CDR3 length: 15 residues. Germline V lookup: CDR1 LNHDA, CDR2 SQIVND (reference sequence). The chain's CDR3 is CASKGLAGGGSEQYF. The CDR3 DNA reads TGTGCCAGTAAGGGGCTAGCGGGAGGCGGCAGCGAGCAGTACTTC.

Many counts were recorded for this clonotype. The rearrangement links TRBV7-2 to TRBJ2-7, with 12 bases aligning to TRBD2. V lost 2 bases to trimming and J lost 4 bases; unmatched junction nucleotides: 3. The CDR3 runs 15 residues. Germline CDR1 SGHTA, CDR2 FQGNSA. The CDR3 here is CASSLKLAGGYEQYF. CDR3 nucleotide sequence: TGTGCCAGCAGCTTAAAACTAGCGGGAGGATACGAGCAGTACTTC.

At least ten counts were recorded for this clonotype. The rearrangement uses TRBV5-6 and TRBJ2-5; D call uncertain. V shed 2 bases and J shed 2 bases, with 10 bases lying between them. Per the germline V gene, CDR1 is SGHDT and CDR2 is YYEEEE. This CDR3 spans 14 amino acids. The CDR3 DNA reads TGTGCCAGCAGCTTCTGGGGATTTCAAGAGACCCAGTACTTC. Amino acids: CASSFWGFQETQYF.

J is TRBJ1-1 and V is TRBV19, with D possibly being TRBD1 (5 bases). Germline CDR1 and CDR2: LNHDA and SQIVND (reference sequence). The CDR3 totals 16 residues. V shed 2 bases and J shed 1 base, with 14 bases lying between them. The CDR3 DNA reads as TGTGCCAGTAGTATATCAGCGACTAGGGGGAACACTGAAGCTTTCTTT. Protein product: CASSISATRGNTEAFF.

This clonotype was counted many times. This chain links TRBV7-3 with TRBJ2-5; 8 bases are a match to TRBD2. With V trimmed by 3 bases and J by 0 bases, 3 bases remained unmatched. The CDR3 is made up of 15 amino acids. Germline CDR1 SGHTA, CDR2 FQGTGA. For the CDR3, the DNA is TGTGCCAGCAGCTTGGGGCGGGGGGACCAAGAGACCCAGTACTTC. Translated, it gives CASSLGRGDQETQYF.

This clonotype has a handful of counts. The CDR3 DNA sequence: TGTGCCAGCCGGGCGGGGAGAGATCAGCCCCAGCATTTT. It translates to CASRAGRDQPQHF. V gene TRBV12-3 or TRBV12-4 combines with J gene TRBJ1-5, with unresolved D. The CDR3 consists of 13 residues. Trimming shortened V by 8 bases and J by 5 bases, and 13 bases separated the two germline ends.

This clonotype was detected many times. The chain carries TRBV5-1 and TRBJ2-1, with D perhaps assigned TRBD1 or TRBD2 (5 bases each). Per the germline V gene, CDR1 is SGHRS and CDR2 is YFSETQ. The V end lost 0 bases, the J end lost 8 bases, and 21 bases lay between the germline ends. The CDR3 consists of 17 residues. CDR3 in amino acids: CASSLDPSGYSSYEQFF. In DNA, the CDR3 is TGCGCCAGCAGCTTGGATCCCTCAGGGTACTCTAGCTATGAGCAGTTCTTC.

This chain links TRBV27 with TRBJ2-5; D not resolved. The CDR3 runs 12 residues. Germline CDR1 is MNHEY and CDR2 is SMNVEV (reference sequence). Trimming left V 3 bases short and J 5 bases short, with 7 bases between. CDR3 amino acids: CASSFVGETQYF. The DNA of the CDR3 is TGTGCCAGCAGTTTTGTAGGCGAGACCCAGTACTTC.

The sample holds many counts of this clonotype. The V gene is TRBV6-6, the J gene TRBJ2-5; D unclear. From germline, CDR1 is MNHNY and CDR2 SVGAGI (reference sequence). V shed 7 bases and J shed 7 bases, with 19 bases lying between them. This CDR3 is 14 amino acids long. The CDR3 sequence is CASTKGDAPVTQYF. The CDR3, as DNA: TGTGCCAGCACTAAGGGTGACGCGCCCGTGACCCAGTACTTC.

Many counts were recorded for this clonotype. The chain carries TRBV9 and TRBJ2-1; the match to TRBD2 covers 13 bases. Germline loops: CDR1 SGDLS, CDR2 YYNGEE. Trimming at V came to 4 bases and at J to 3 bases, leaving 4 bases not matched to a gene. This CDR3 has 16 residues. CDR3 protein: CASSPGLAGVYNEQFF. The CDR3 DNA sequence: TGTGCCAGCAGCCCAGGACTAGCGGGAGTCTACAATGAGCAGTTCTTC.

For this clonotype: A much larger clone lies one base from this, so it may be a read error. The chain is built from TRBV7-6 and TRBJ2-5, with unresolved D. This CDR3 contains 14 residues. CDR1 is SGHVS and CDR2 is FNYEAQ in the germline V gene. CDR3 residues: CASSQASSQETQHF. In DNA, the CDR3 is TGTGCCAGCAGTCAAGCTTCGAGTCAAGAGACCCAGCACTTC.

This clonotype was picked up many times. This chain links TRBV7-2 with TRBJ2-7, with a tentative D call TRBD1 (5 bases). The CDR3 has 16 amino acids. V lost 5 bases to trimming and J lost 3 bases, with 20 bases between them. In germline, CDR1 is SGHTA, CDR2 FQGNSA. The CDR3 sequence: CASSPRQRSSLYEQYF. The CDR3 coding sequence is TGTGCCAGCAGCCCCAGACAGAGGTCCTCACTCTACGAGCAGTACTTC.

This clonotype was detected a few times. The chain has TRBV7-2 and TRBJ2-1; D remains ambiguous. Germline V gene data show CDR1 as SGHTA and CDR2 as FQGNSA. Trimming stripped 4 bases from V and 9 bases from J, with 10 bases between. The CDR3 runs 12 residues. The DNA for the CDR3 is TGTGCCAGCAGCTCCCGAGTAGGTGAGCAGTTCTTC. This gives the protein CASSSRVGEQFF.

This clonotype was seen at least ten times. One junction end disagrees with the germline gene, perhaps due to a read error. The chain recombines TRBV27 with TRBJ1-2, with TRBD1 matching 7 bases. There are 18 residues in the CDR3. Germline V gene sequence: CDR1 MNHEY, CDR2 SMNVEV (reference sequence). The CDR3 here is CTSSLEAGTVRCDYGYTF. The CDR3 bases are TGCACCAGCAGTTTAGAGGCCGGGACAGTACGATGTGACTATGGCTACACCTTC.

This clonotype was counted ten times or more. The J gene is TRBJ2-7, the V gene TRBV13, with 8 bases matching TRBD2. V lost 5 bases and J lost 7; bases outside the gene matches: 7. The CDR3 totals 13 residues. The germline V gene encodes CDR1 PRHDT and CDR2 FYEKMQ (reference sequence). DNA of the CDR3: TGTGCCAGCAGCGAGGGACTAGGTATAGAGCAGTACTTC. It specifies CASSEGLGIEQYF.

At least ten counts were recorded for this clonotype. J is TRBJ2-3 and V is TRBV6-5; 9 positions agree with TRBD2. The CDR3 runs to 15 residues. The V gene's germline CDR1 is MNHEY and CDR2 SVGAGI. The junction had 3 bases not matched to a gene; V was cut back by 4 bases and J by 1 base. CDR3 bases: TGTGCCAGCAGTTTCTTAGCGGGAGGCACAGATACGCAGTATTTT. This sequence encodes CASSFLAGGTDTQYF.

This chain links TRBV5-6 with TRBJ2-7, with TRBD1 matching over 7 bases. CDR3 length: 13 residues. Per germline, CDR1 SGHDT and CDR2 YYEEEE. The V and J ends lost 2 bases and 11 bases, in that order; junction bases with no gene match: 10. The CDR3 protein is CASSFSRQGQEYF. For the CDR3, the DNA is TGTGCCAGCAGCTTTTCCCGACAGGGCCAAGAGTACTTC.

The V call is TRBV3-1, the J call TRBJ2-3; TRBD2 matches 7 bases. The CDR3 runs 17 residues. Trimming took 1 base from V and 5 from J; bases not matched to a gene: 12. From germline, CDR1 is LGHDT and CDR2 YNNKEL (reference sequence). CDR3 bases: TGTGCCAGCAGCCAAGGACCCACGGGGGGAGTGCAAGATACGCAGTATTTT. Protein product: CASSQGPTGGVQDTQYF.